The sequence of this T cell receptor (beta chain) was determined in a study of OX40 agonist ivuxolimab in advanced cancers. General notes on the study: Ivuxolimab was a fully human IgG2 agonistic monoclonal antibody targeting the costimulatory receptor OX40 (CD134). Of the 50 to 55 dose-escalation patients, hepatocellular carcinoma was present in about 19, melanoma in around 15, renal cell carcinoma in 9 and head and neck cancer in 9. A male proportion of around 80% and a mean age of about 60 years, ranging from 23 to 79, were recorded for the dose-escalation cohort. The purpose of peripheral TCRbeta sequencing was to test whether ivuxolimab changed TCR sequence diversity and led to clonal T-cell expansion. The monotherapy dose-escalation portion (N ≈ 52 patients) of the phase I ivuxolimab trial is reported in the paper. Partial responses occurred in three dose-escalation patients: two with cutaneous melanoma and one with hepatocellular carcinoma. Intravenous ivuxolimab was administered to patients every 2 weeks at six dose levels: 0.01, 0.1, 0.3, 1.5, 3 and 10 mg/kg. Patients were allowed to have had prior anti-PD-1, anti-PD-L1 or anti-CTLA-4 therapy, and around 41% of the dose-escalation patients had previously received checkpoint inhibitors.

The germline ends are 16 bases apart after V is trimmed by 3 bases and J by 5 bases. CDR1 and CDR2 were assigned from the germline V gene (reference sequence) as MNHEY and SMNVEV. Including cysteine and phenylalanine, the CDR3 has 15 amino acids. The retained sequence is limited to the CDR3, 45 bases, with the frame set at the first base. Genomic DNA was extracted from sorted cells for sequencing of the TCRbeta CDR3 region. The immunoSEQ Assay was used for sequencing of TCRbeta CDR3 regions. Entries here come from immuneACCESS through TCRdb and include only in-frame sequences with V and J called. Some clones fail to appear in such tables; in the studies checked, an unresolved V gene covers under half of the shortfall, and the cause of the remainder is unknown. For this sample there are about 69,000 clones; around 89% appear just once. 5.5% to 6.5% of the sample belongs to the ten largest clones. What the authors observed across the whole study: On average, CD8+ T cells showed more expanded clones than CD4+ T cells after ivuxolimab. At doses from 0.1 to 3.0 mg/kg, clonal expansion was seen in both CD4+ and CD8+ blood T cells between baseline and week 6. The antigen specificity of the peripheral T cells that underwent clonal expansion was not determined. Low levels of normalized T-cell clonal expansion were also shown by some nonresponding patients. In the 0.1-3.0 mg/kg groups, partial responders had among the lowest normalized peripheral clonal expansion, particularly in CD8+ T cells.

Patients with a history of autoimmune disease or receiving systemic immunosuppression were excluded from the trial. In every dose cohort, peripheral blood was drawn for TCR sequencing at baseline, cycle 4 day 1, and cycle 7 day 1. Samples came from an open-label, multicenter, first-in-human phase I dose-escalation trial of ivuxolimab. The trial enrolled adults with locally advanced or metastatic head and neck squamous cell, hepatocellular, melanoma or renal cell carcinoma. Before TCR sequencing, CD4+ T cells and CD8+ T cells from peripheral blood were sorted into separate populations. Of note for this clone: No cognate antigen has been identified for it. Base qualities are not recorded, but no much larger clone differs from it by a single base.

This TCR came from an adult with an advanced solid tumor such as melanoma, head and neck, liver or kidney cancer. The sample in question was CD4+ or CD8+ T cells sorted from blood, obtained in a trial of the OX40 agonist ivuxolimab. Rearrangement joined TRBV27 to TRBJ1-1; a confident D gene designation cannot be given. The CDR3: CASSFGWGRETEAFF. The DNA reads TGTGCCAGCAGTTTCGGGTGGGGAAGGGAGACTGAAGCTTTCTTT.